These 30 T cell receptor beta chains share one sample of origin, sequenced in a study of tumor-infiltrating lymphocytes in oesophageal squamous cell carcinoma. Using its own MiXCR run on the PCR reads, TCRdb lists one record per CDR3 protein. The sample comprises some 25,000 distinct CDR3 sequences, 30% to 40% of which are singletons, and about 23% rests with the top ten. The sequencing input was esophageal tumor tissue. The receptors derive from a male donor with esophageal squamous cell carcinoma.

The chain uses TRBV7-9 and TRBJ2-1; TRBD2 aligns across 10 bases. The V gene's germline CDR1 is SEHNR and CDR2 FQNEAQ (reference sequence). Trimming cost V 5 bases and J 9 bases; bases outside gene matches: 13. This CDR3 contains 16 residues. CDR3: CASSPRTSGFWGEQFF. CDR3 nucleotide sequence: TGTGCCAGCAGCCCTAGGACTAGCGGCTTCTGGGGTGAGCAGTTCTTC.

This clonotype has more than one count but fewer than ten. V usage is TRBV7-6 and J usage is TRBJ2-2; D perhaps matches TRBD2 (5 bases). V was shortened by 5 bases and J by 5 bases, with 9 bases between the two germline ends. This CDR3 has 13 residues. Germline CDR1 and CDR2: SGHVS and FNYEAQ. The CDR3: CASSPTGTGELFF. CDR3 DNA: TGTGCCAGCAGCCCGACGGGAACCGGGGAGCTGTTTTTT.

The rearrangement uses TRBV7-2 and TRBJ2-5; D remains unclear. This CDR3 is built from 13 residues. Germline V lookup: CDR1 SGHTA, CDR2 FQGNSA. V lost 1 base to trimming and J lost 5 bases, with 8 bases between them. The CDR3 region has the DNA TGTGCCAGCAGCTTAGTGGGTAGGGAGACCCAGTACTTC. Residues: CASSLVGRETQYF.

The J gene is TRBJ2-1, the V gene TRBV20-1; TRBD2 might be the D (5 bases). V shed 3 bases and J shed 0 bases, with 9 bases lying between them. The CDR3 totals 14 residues. From germline, CDR1 is DFQATT and CDR2 SNEGSKA (reference sequence). The CDR3 DNA is TGCAGTGCTAGCGGCCGGGGCTCCTACAATGAGCAGTTCTTC. As protein: CSASGRGSYNEQFF.

This clonotype was found a few times. CDR3 DNA sequence: TGTGCCAGCAGCCAGGGGGGACTAGATTTCTCTGGGGCCAACGTCCTGACTTTC. Translating it yields CASSQGGLDFSGANVLTF. J is TRBJ2-6 and V is TRBV7-8; a possible D gene is TRBD2 (8 bases). CDR3 length: 18 amino acids. The germline V gene has CDR1 SGHVS and CDR2 FQNEAQ. With 5 bases removed from V and 0 bases from J, the gap between germline ends came to 17 bases.

The sample holds a few counts of this clonotype. The final CDR3 position lacks the conserved phenylalanine or tryptophan, pointing to a likely read error. The DNA is left out, because the CDR3 cannot be placed on it with certainty; the CDR3 is given as TCRdb lists it. This sequence joins TRBV28 and TRBJ2-5; the table gives TRBD2 as D, unverified against the DNA. The CDR3 length equals 16 residues, ends included. In germline, CDR1 is MDHEN, CDR2 SYDVKM. CDR3 in amino acids: CASSPIRPGEPLHFGN.

This clonotype was recorded at least ten times. This CDR3 is CASSLPGLGIGETQYF. CDR3 bases: TGTGCCAGCAGCTTGCCAGGGCTTGGTATAGGAGAGACCCAGTACTTC. The chain recombines TRBV5-6 with TRBJ2-5, with D perhaps matching TRBD1 (5 bases). V shed 1 base and J shed 4 bases, with 17 bases lying between them. The CDR3 runs 16 residues. Germline V gives CDR1 SGHDT, CDR2 YYEEEE.

A single count supports this clonotype. This chain uses TRBV27 with TRBJ2-6, with D possibly being TRBD2 (6 bases). There are 17 residues in the CDR3. Trimming took off 0 bases at V and 2 bases at J, with 11 bases between the two ends. CDR1 is MNHEY, CDR2 SMNVEV, per germline (reference sequence). For the CDR3, the DNA is TGTGCCAGCAGTTTATCGGGCAGGGAGGCTGGGGCCAACGTCCTGACTTTC. Translating gives CASSLSGREAGANVLTF.

This clonotype was picked up a small number of times. The V call is TRBV7-2, the J call TRBJ2-7; TRBD1 is a possible D gene (6 bases). The J call is doubtful: the DNA matches TRBJ2-5 better. The CDR3 runs 13 residues. The V gene's germline CDR1 is SGHTA and CDR2 FQGNSA. The CDR3 region has the DNA TGTGCCAGCAGCGGGTACAGGGAAGAGACCCAGTACTTC. As protein: CASSGYREETQYF.

The rearrangement links TRBV30 to TRBJ2-1; D unclear. This CDR3 spans 13 amino acids. The germline gives CDR1 GTSNPN, CDR2 SVGIG (reference sequence). Trimming took off 4 bases at V and 4 bases at J, with 11 bases between the two ends. In nucleotides, the CDR3 is TGTGCCTGGAAGATACAGAGTTACAATGAGCAGTTCTTC. Protein: CAWKIQSYNEQFF.

This clonotype was observed a handful of times. V and J are TRBV7-6 and TRBJ2-1; D is undetermined. This CDR3 contains 15 residues. The V and J ends lost 4 bases and 8 bases respectively, with 18 bases between them. Germline V gene data show CDR1 as SGHVS and CDR2 as FNYEAQ. The chain's CDR3 is CASSSGRLDGDEQFF. The CDR3 DNA is TGTGCCAGCAGCTCGGGCAGGCTGGATGGGGATGAGCAGTTCTTC.

The chain employs TRBV6-2 or TRBV6-3 and TRBJ2-5; 11 bases align to TRBD1. The junction had 9 bases not matched to a gene; V was cut back by 7 bases and J by 5 bases. CDR1 and CDR2 (germline): MNHEY, SVGEGT. This CDR3 contains 15 residues. The CDR3 bases are TGTGCCAGCAATACAGGACAGGGGGCGGGTGAGACCCAGTACTTC. It yields the protein CASNTGQGAGETQYF.

This clonotype was found many times. The chain has TRBV20-1 and TRBJ2-5; no reliable D call. V gave up 3 bases and J gave up 6 bases, with 17 bases separating them. The CDR3 extends over 14 amino acids. CDR1 is DFQATT and CDR2 is SNEGSKA in the germline V gene (reference sequence). Here the CDR3 reads CSARDDFGRKTQYF. The CDR3 coding sequence is TGCAGTGCTAGGGACGACTTTGGAAGGAAGACCCAGTACTTC.

The sample holds one count of this clonotype. The chain employs TRBV12-3 or TRBV12-4 and TRBJ1-5; TRBD1 matches at 7 bases. Trimming at V came to 1 base and at J to 5 bases, leaving 2 bases not matched to a gene. The CDR3 is 14 amino acids. CDR3 in amino acids: CASSLVGTDQPQHF. For the CDR3, the DNA is TGTGCCAGCAGTTTAGTCGGGACAGATCAGCCCCAGCATTTT.

J is TRBJ2-1 and V is TRBV7-8; a possible D gene is TRBD1 (5 bases). The J call could be wrong; TRBJ1-2 is a better fit for the DNA end. The CDR3 loop spans 14 amino acids. From germline, CDR1 is SGHVS and CDR2 FQNEAQ. CDR3 DNA: TGTGCCAGCAGCTTAAAGCAGGGAGGGTATGGCTACACCTTC. It translates to CASSLKQGGYGYTF.

This clonotype has ten or more counts. CDR3 in amino acids: CASSSQGAPAGEAFF. The CDR3 region has the DNA TGCGCCAGCAGCTCACAGGGGGCACCGGCGGGTGAAGCTTTCTTT. The chain employs TRBV5-1 and TRBJ1-1; 9 positions agree with TRBD1. J gave up 7 bases and V 3 bases, and 10 bases lay outside the gene matches. This CDR3 contains 15 residues. Germline CDR1 SGHRS, CDR2 YFSETQ.

This clonotype was detected many times. This chain links TRBV18 with TRBJ2-3, with D hard to call. The CDR3 sequence is 14 residues long. Germline V CDR1 and CDR2: KGHSH, LQKENI. V lost 1 base to trimming and J lost 3 bases, with 8 bases between them. CDR3 residues: CASSPRLGTDTQYF. The CDR3 DNA follows: TGTGCCAGCTCACCACGGCTGGGAACAGATACGCAGTATTTT.

This clonotype was seen once. Because the CDR3 is missing its conserved closing phenylalanine or tryptophan, this is likely a read error. The rearrangement uses TRBV11-2 and TRBJ2-7; D is perhaps TRBD2 (5 bases). Germline loops: CDR1 SGHAT, CDR2 FQNNGV. Trimming left V 6 bases short and J 0 bases short, with 12 bases between. The CDR3 extends over 14 amino acids. CDR3 nucleotides: TGTGCCAGCAGAAGGACGGGGAGCTCCTACGAGCAGTACTTA. Protein product: CASRRTGSSYEQYL.

In its sample, this clonotype was seen many times. The chain carries TRBV25-1 and TRBJ2-6, with D perhaps being TRBD1 or TRBD2 (5 bases each). Germline CDR1 reads MGHDK; CDR2 reads SYGVNS. CDR3 length: 15 residues. The V end lost 2 bases, the J end lost 0 bases, and 5 bases lay between the germline ends. CDR3 region: CASSEGGSGANVLTF. The DNA of the CDR3 is TGTGCCAGCAGTGAAGGGGGCTCTGGGGCCAACGTCCTGACTTTC.

This clonotype was detected ten times or more. The gene calls are TRBV5-1 and TRBJ1-3, with TRBD1 matching 9 bases. The CDR3 is 16 amino acids. Germline CDR1 SGHRS, CDR2 YFSETQ. The trim removed 4 bases at V and 3 bases at J, leaving 8 bases unmatched. CDR3 nucleotide sequence: TGCGCCAGCAGCGTGGGTGACAGGGGGTTTGGAAACACCATATATTTT. Translation gives CASSVGDRGFGNTIYF.

The gene calls are TRBV12-3 or TRBV12-4 and TRBJ1-3; D unresolved. The V end lost 1 base, the J end lost 4 bases, and 11 bases lay between the germline ends. This CDR3 comprises 15 residues. CDR3 in amino acids: CASSLEVALGNTIYF. CDR3 DNA sequence: TGTGCCAGCAGTTTAGAGGTGGCCCTGGGAAACACCATATATTTT.

A single count supports this clonotype. V and J are TRBV6-4 and TRBJ2-1, with 7 bases aligning to TRBD2. The CDR3 loop spans 14 amino acids. Germline CDR1 is MRHNA and CDR2 is SNTAGT. With V trimmed by 5 bases and J by 5 bases, 6 bases remained unmatched. The CDR3 coding sequence is TGTGCCAGCAGTCGGGACTACACTAACAATGAGCAGTTCTTC. Its translation is CASSRDYTNNEQFF.

In the case of this clonotype: No DNA is shown, since the ends of the CDR3 on it are uncertain; the CDR3 is the one TCRdb lists. The rearrangement links TRBV7-3 to TRBJ2-6; the table assigns TRBD1, which was not confirmed against the DNA. CDR1 SGHTA and CDR2 FQGTGA come from the germline V gene. The CDR3 region is 20 residues in length, termini included. CDR3 amino acids: CASTTTGGVTGGPVRAVLRF.

V and J are TRBV9 and TRBJ2-1; D remains ambiguous. V was trimmed by 1 base and J by 0 bases, leaving 11 bases between them. The CDR3 is 16 amino acids. In germline, CDR1 is SGDLS, CDR2 YYNGEE. The CDR3 loop is CASSVLGGASYNEQFF. Here the CDR3 DNA reads TGTGCCAGCAGCGTACTAGGTGGCGCCTCCTACAATGAGCAGTTCTTC.

This clonotype was counted ten times or more. A read error may explain this, as a much larger clone is one base away. This sequence joins TRBV6-1 and TRBJ2-7, with a weak D call TRBD1 (6 bases). CDR3 length: 16 residues. Germline-derived CDR1 and CDR2 are MNHNS and SASEGT. The ends were cut back, 6 bases at V and 7 bases at J, with 25 bases in the middle. DNA of the CDR3: TGTGCCAGCAGAACCCTCTCAGGGGCTATCTACAATGAGCAGTACTTC. Protein sequence: CASRTLSGAIYNEQYF.

This clonotype was seen more than once but under ten times. This sequence joins TRBV7-6 and TRBJ1-1; D unclear. This CDR3 is 13 amino acids long. In germline, CDR1 is SGHVS, CDR2 FNYEAQ. Trimming removed 0 bases at V and 4 bases at J, with 6 bases between. For the CDR3, the DNA is TGTGCCAGCAGCTTAGCAGAGCCCACTGAAGCTTTCTTT. This translates into CASSLAEPTEAFF. Full variable domain (outside the CDR3, taken from reference TRBV7-6 and TRBJ1-1): GAGVSQSPRYKVTKRGQDVALRCDPISGHVSLYWYRQALGQGPEFLTYFNYEAQQDKSGLPNDRFSAERPEGSISTLTIQRTEQRDSAMYRCASSLAEPTEAFFGQGTRLTVV.

By its share, this clonotype is medium-sized (0.01 to 0.1%). This sequence may be a read error, since a much larger clone differs from it by one base. This chain links TRBV7-2 with TRBJ2-7; D ambiguous. This CDR3 region has 15 residues. V lost 2 bases and J lost 7, with 18 bases in between. The V gene's germline CDR1 is SGHTA and CDR2 FQGNSA. The CDR3 protein is CASSLYSGTYNEQYF. The CDR3 region has the DNA TGTGCCAGCAGCTTATACTCCGGAACCTACAATGAGCAGTACTTC.

The rearrangement uses TRBV6-2 or TRBV6-3 and TRBJ2-3; D may be TRBD1 (7 bases). The J call is uncertain, as TRBJ2-5 better fits the DNA end. The CDR3 sequence is 13 residues long. Germline V gene sequence: CDR1 MNHEY, CDR2 SVGEGT. The CDR3 loop reads CAITQGGQETQYF. CDR3 nucleotide sequence: TGTGCCATTACTCAGGGGGGACAAGAGACCCAGTACTTC.

This clonotype was observed many times. The junction shows a germline mismatch at one end, possibly a read error. This rearrangement joins TRBV5-4 to TRBJ2-3, with 10 bases matching TRBD2. The germline V gene has CDR1 SGHNT and CDR2 YYREEE (reference sequence). CDR3 length: 12 amino acids. CDR3 sequence (DNA): TGCGGGGCTAGCGGGAGTGGGGATACGCAGTATTTT. Its translation is CGASGSGDTQYF.

This clonotype occurred many times. CDR3 DNA: TGCGCCAGCAGTGATGCCGGGGCGAACACAGATACGCAGTATTTT. It specifies CASSDAGANTDTQYF. The chain links TRBV10-1 to TRBJ2-3; D assignment may be TRBD1 or TRBD2 (5 bases each). Germline V gene data show CDR1 as WNHNN and CDR2 as SYGVQD (reference sequence). The CDR3 spans 15 residues. The V end lost 3 bases, the J end lost 2 bases, and 12 bases lay between the germline ends.